Here is one T cell receptor beta chain with its context. The antigen remains unidentified. Prepared TCR beta cDNA libraries contained unique molecular identifiers. One entry per CDR3 protein results from TCRdb running MiXCR on the PCR reads. The sample contains under 900,000 distinct CDR3 sequences, approximately 53% of which appear only once. The data derive from a study of post-analysis software for immune sequencing data. Findings of the study overall: People with multiple sclerosis had a significantly lower normalized Chao1 diversity than controls did. The authors found that F measure strongly co-clustered same-batch samples. Patients carried five TRBV segments more frequently than controls did, and TRBV5-6, TRBV5-1 and TRBV20-1 were among them.

The CDR3 runs to 13 residues. The germline gives CDR1 DFQATT, CDR2 SNEGSKA (reference sequence). The sequenced sample consisted of blood. J is TRBJ2-5 and V is TRBV20-1, with 9 bases that match TRBD2. Gene TRBJ2-7 matches the end of the DNA better, so the J call may be wrong. The receptor's source is a girl aged 5 to 17 with multiple sclerosis. The CDR3 DNA is TGCAGTGCCCCGGGTAGCGGGAGTTACGAGCAGTACTTC. This codes for CSAPGSGSYEQYF.